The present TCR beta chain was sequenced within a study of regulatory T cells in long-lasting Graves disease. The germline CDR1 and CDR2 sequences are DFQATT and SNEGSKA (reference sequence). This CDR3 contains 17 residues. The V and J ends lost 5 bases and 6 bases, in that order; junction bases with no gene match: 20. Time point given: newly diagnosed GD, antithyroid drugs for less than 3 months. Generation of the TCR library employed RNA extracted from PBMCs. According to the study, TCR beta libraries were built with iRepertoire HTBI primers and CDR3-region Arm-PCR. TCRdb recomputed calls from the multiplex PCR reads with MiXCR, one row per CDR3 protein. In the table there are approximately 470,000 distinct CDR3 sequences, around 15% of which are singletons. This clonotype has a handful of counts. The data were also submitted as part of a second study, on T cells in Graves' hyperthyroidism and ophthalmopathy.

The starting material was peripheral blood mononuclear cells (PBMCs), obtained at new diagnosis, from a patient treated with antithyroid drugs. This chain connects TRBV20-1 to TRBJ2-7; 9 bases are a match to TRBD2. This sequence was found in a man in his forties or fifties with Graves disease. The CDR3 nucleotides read TGCAGTGCTGCCAGGGTCGGCGGGAGGGTCCCTCTTTTCGAGCAGTACTTC. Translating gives CSAARVGGRVPLFEQYF.